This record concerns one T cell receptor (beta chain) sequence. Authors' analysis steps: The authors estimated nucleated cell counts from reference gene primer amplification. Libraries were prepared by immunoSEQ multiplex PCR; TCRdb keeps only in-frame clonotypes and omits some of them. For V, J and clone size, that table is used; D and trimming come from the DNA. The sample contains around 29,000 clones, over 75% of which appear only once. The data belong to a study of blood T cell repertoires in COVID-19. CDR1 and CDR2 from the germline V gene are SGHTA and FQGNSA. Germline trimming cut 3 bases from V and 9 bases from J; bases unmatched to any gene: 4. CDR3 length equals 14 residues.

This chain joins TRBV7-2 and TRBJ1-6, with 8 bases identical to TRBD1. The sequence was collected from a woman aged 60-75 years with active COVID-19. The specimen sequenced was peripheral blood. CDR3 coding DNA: TGTGCCAGCAGCTTCACAGGGGGGGGTTCACCCCTCCACTTT. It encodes CASSFTGGGSPLHF.